Listed here are 8 T cell receptor beta chains from one sample, sequenced in a study of cytomegalovirus exposure and HLA in healthy donors. Generated by immunoSEQ multiplex PCR, the TCRdb table keeps only in-frame clones and is missing some. Here the sample spans about 150,000 clones, approximately 91% being singletons. Material: PBMCs. These receptors all come from a woman between 18 and 29 years old in good health and CMV-seropositive.

The chain has TRBV11-3 and TRBJ1-4; TRBD1 matches 10 bases. Germline CDR1 SGHNT, CDR2 YENEEA. V trimming: 5 bases; J trimming: 5 bases; junction bases outside the gene matches: 8. The length of the CDR3 is 16 residues. The CDR3 region has the DNA TGTGCCAGCAGCCTGCGGTGGACAGGGGGGAATGAAAAACTGTTTTTT. It codes for CASSLRWTGGNEKLFF.

CDR3 nucleotides: TGTGCCAGCAGGTCAAGAGGGAACCAAGAGACCCAGTACTTC. It codes for CASRSRGNQETQYF. V usage is TRBV6-6 and J usage is TRBJ2-5; TRBD2 is a possible D gene (5 bases). V gave up 6 bases and J gave up 0 bases, with 11 bases separating them. Looked up from germline, CDR1 is MNHNY and CDR2 is SVGAGI (reference sequence). The CDR3 runs to 14 residues.

The chain has TRBV5-1 and TRBJ2-7; D possibly corresponds to TRBD2 (6 bases). The CDR3 loop spans 14 amino acids. CDR1 is SGHRS and CDR2 is YFSETQ in the germline V gene. With 4 bases removed from V and 3 bases from J, the gap between germline ends came to 14 bases. The CDR3 sequence: CASSPVGGSYEQYF. DNA of the CDR3: TGCGCCAGCAGCCCGGTCGGGGGAAGCTACGAGCAGTACTTC.

Written as DNA, the CDR3 is TGTGCCAGCAGGGGTGAACTAGAACAGAATGAGCAGTTCTTC. Translating it yields CASRGELEQNEQFF. This chain connects TRBV5-4 to TRBJ2-1, with D maybe TRBD2 (5 bases). V dropped 5 bases and J dropped 7 bases, with 16 bases sitting between them. Germline V lookup: CDR1 SGHNT, CDR2 YYREEE (reference sequence). CDR3 length: 14 amino acids.

The chain is built from TRBV11-3 and TRBJ1-2; D gene ambiguous. The CDR3 runs 13 residues. Trimming cost V 8 bases and J 8 bases, with 18 bases left between them. Germline CDR1 and CDR2: SGHNT and YENEEA. CDR3 sequence: CASGGVFKKGYTF. CDR3 DNA: TGTGCCAGCGGCGGGGTGTTTAAAAAAGGCTACACCTTC.

This clone showed up just a few times. This chain uses TRBV7-9 with TRBJ2-1, with TRBD2 matching 12 bases. Germline CDR1 is SEHNR and CDR2 is FQNEAQ (reference sequence). V lost 1 base to trimming and J lost 4 bases; unmatched junction nucleotides: 5. The CDR3 runs to 17 residues. The CDR3 loop is CASSLVSGTSGYNEQFF. DNA for the CDR3: TGTGCCAGCAGCTTAGTTTCTGGGACTAGCGGGTACAATGAGCAGTTCTTC.

The rearrangement links TRBV2 to TRBJ2-2, with D uncertain. V gave up 3 bases and J gave up 4 bases, with 3 bases separating them. The CDR3 has 12 residues. The germline V gene has CDR1 SNHLY and CDR2 FYNNEI. CDR3 protein: CASSERTGELFF. The CDR3, as DNA: TGTGCCAGCAGTGAGCGCACCGGGGAGCTGTTTTTT. Based on the CDR3 plus reference TRBV2 and TRBJ2-2, the full variable domain is EPEVTQTPSHQVTQMGQEVILRCVPISNHLYFYWYRQILGQKVEFLVSFYNNEISEKSEIFDDQFSVERPDGSNFTLKIRSTKLEDSAMYFCASSERTGELFFGEGSRLTVL.

The J gene is TRBJ1-4, the V gene TRBV4-2; D unclear. Germline lookup yields CDR1 LGHNA and CDR2 YNFKEQ. This CDR3 has 15 residues. The V gene lost 0 bases and the J gene lost 8 bases, with 13 bases spanning the gap. CDR3 sequence (DNA): TGTGCCAGCAGCCAAGAGCCGGCCCGCGGAGAAAAACTGTTTTTT. Translation: CASSQEPARGEKLFF.